A single sample gave rise to the 4 T cell receptor beta chains below, sequenced in a study of graft-versus-host responses after intestinal transplantation. The repertoire was sequenced with immunoSEQ multiplex PCR; TCRdb's copy has only in-frame clones and lacks some. The sample holds 20,000 to 25,000 clones, 40% to 55% seen once. Sequencing used alloreactive CD4+ T cells from a mixed lymphocyte reaction culture, obtained before intestinal transplant. As to subset: CFSE-low proliferating T cells sorted from roughly six-day pre-transplant mixed lymphocyte reaction (GvH or HvG direction). The receptors were sampled from a human patient who received an intestinal transplant.

The chain recombines TRBV7-9 with TRBJ1-1; the match to TRBD1 covers 7 bases. The CDR3 covers 13 residues. J lost 1 base, V lost 10 bases, and 6 bases had no gene match. Per the germline V gene, CDR1 is SEHNR and CDR2 is FQNEAQ (reference sequence). This CDR3 reads CATRQGANTEAFF. Here the CDR3 DNA reads TGTGCCACCCGACAGGGTGCGAACACTGAAGCTTTCTTT.

CDR3 sequence reads: CASSPLYSNQPQHF. The CDR3 bases are TGTGCCAGCTCACCCCTTTATAGCAATCAGCCCCAGCATTTT. The V and J genes are TRBV18 and TRBJ1-5, with D unclear. Per germline, CDR1 KGHSH and CDR2 LQKENI. The CDR3 is 14 residues long. V shed 3 bases and J shed 0 bases, with 6 bases lying between them.

This clone was picked up one time. The V and J genes are TRBV5-1 and TRBJ1-2, with D possibly TRBD1 on 6 matching bases. CDR1 SGHRS and CDR2 YFSETQ come from the germline V gene. The ends were cut back, 0 bases at V and 4 bases at J, with 10 bases in the middle. CDR3 length: 14 amino acids. CDR3 DNA: TGCGCCAGCAGCTTGGGTTCAGGGGCCTATGGCTACACCTTC. This translates into CASSLGSGAYGYTF.

By sample fraction, this clone is medium-sized. The gene calls are TRBV6-6 and TRBJ1-4, with D possibly TRBD1 on 5 matching bases. The CDR3 consists of 14 residues. V was clipped by 6 bases and J by 8 bases, with 16 bases between them. CDR1 MNHNY and CDR2 SVGAGI come from the germline V gene (reference sequence). The CDR3 region is CASRSGGGREKLFF. Here the CDR3 DNA reads TGTGCCAGCAGGTCCGGCGGGGGTCGGGAAAAACTGTTTTTT.